The 15 T cell receptor beta chains below come from one sample, sequenced in a study of blood T cell repertoires in COVID-19. Here immunoSEQ multiplex PCR was the method, and the copy in TCRdb shows in-frame clones only, minus some. The sample yields hundreds of thousands of clones, roughly 90% seen once. The specimen was peripheral blood. The receptors stem from a woman in her twenties or thirties with COVID-19, enrolled during active disease.

V and J are TRBV7-2 and TRBJ1-2; TRBD1 aligns across 10 bases. Germline V gene sequence: CDR1 SGHTA, CDR2 FQGNSA. CDR3 length equals 15 residues. V gave up 1 base and J gave up 5 bases; unmatched junction bases: 4. CDR3 sequence (DNA): TGTGCCAGCAGCTTAGGACAGGGGGCCGGTTATGGCTACACCTTC. This encodes CASSLGQGAGYGYTF. Based on the CDR3 plus reference TRBV7-2 and TRBJ1-2, the full variable domain is GAGVSQSPSNKVTEKGKDVELRCDPISGHTALYWYRQSLGQGLEFLIYFQGNSAPDKSGLPSDRFSAERTGGSVSTLTIQRTQQEDSAVYLCASSLGQGAGYGYTFGSGTRLTVV.

This chain uses TRBV4-1 with TRBJ2-1; 13 nucleotides match TRBD2. V lost 5 bases to trimming and J lost 3 bases; unmatched junction nucleotides: 4. CDR3 length: 16 amino acids. The germline V gene has CDR1 MGHRA and CDR2 YSYEKL. The CDR3 region has the DNA TGCGCCAGCAGCACGGGACTAGCGGGGAACTACAATGAGCAGTTCTTC. It codes for CASSTGLAGNYNEQFF.

The chain has TRBV7-9 and TRBJ1-2; D gene ambiguous. This CDR3 is 12 amino acids long. In germline, CDR1 is SEHNR, CDR2 FQNEAQ (reference sequence). Trimming shortened V by 5 bases and J by 8 bases, and 12 bases separated the two germline ends. CDR3 protein: CASSPLMGGYTF. For the CDR3, the DNA is TGTGCCAGCAGCCCATTAATGGGCGGCTACACCTTC.

The rearrangement links TRBV27 to TRBJ1-2; possibly TRBD1 for D (5 bases). Trimming took 3 bases from V and 6 from J, leaving 23 bases between them. CDR1 and CDR2 (germline): MNHEY, SMNVEV (reference sequence). CDR3 length: 17 residues. The CDR3 DNA reads as TGTGCCAGCAGTTTTAATCCCCACTCAGGGCGAAGTCATGGCTACACCTTC. This encodes CASSFNPHSGRSHGYTF.

The rearrangement links TRBV9 to TRBJ2-7; 7 bases agree with TRBD2. CDR3 length: 15 residues. V shed 0 bases, J shed 1 base, and the junction held 4 bases outside the gene matches. Per germline, CDR1 SGDLS and CDR2 YYNGEE. The CDR3 DNA follows: TGTGCCAGCAGCGTAGCGGCTAGCGGTTCCTACGAGCAGTACTTC. It encodes CASSVAASGSYEQYF.

This chain links TRBV7-8 with TRBJ2-5, with D perhaps TRBD2 (5 bases). The V gene's germline CDR1 is SGHVS and CDR2 FQNEAQ. The CDR3 is 13 residues long. V was pared by 7 bases and J by 2 bases, with 11 bases between. Here the CDR3 DNA reads TGTGCCAGCACATCGGGAACGCAAGAGACCCAGTACTTC. This encodes CASTSGTQETQYF.

This rearrangement joins TRBV10-3 to TRBJ2-2; TRBD1 matches 9 bases. CDR1 is ENHRY, CDR2 SYGVKD, per germline. This CDR3 has 16 residues. The V and J ends lost 2 bases and 6 bases, in that order; junction bases with no gene match: 7. CDR3 sequence: CAISEPGQGTPGELFF. CDR3 coding DNA: TGTGCCATCAGTGAGCCGGGACAGGGAACACCCGGGGAGCTGTTTTTT.

The CDR3 spells CASSLAPAADTQYF. The CDR3 DNA reads TGTGCCAGCAGCTTGGCCCCCGCGGCAGATACGCAGTATTTT. This rearrangement joins TRBV5-4 to TRBJ2-3; D call uncertain. V dropped 0 bases and J dropped 4 bases, with 9 bases sitting between them. The CDR3 sequence is 14 residues long. Germline-derived CDR1 and CDR2 are SGHNT and YYREEE (reference sequence).

The chain has TRBV4-1 and TRBJ2-3; 10 bases are a match to TRBD2. Germline V gene lookup returns CDR1 MGHRA and CDR2 YSYEKL. The CDR3 runs 17 residues. V was pared by 5 bases and J by 6 bases, with 14 bases of the junction left unmatched. The CDR3 is CASSGRLRAGGLDTQYF. In DNA form, the CDR3 reads TGCGCCAGCAGCGGGAGACTGAGAGCGGGGGGGCTGGATACGCAGTATTTT.

This chain uses TRBV12-1 with TRBJ2-1; the table's D gene call, TRBD2, was not cross checked with the DNA. TRBV12-1 is noted as a pseudogene. The CDR3 loop spans 17 amino acids. The CDR3 reads CASRPLLAPSSYNEQFF. Written as DNA, the CDR3 is TGTGCCAGCAGGCCCCTTCTAGCGCCCAGCTCCTACAATGAGCAGTTCTTC.

The rearrangement links TRBV2 to TRBJ1-4, with 7 bases identical to TRBD1. Per the germline V gene, CDR1 is SNHLY and CDR2 is FYNNEI. V was pared by 6 bases and J by 5 bases, with 6 bases of the junction left unmatched. The CDR3 loop spans 14 amino acids. The CDR3 region is CASRRDSQNEKLFF. Here the CDR3 DNA reads TGTGCCAGCAGGCGGGACAGTCAAAATGAAAAACTGTTTTTT.

CDR3 coding DNA: TGCGCCAGCAGCCAAGAAGGGACACGAGTCTATGGCTACACCTTC. Translated, it gives CASSQEGTRVYGYTF. The rearrangement uses TRBV4-1 and TRBJ1-2, with D possibly TRBD1 on 6 matching bases. Looked up from germline, CDR1 is MGHRA and CDR2 is YSYEKL. The V gene lost 0 bases and the J gene lost 4 bases, with 12 bases spanning the gap. There are 15 residues in the CDR3.

This sequence joins TRBV5-4 and TRBJ2-3; 9 nucleotides align to TRBD2. The germline V gene encodes CDR1 SGHNT and CDR2 YYREEE (reference sequence). CDR3 size: 14 residues. V dropped 4 bases and J dropped 5; count of bases not matched to a gene: 5. This CDR3 is CASSPLAGEDTQYF. The CDR3 DNA is TGTGCCAGCAGCCCGTTAGCGGGAGAAGATACGCAGTATTTT.

The genes are TRBV7-2 and TRBJ1-5; 9 bases line up with TRBD1. The CDR3 length is 16 residues. The germline V gene has CDR1 SGHTA and CDR2 FQGNSA. V shed 1 base and J 6 bases; nucleotides not matched to a gene: 7. The CDR3 reads CASSLGAPGQGQPQHF. CDR3 nucleotides: TGTGCCAGCAGCTTAGGGGCCCCGGGACAGGGTCAGCCCCAGCATTTT.

This chain joins TRBV27 and TRBJ1-3, with TRBD2 matching over 14 bases. The better agreement between TRBJ2-2 and the DNA end casts doubt on the J call. The CDR3 extends over 16 amino acids. Germline CDR1 MNHEY, CDR2 SMNVEV (reference sequence). The CDR3 loop reads CASSWGLAGVPGELFF. As DNA, the CDR3 is TGTGCCAGCAGTTGGGGACTAGCGGGGGTTCCCGGGGAGCTGTTTTTT.